This TCR beta chain was observed in a study of monozygotic twins with inflammatory bowel disease. Study outcomes and limitations: Different T cell subtypes could not be distinguished.

TCRdb processed the 5' RACE reads again and assigns one entry to each CDR3 protein, with no DNA. The sample's table shows roughly 300,000 distinct CDR3 sequences. Researchers isolated total RNA from whole blood without sorting T cells. The CDR3 contains 14 residues. Looked up from germline, CDR1 is LGHNA and CDR2 is YSLEER. With respect to this clonotype: Antigen: not known.

The origin of this receptor is a human donor with ulcerative colitis or Crohn's disease, or a healthy co-twin of an affected twin (not recorded which). The specimen was blood. The chain recombines TRBV4-3 with TRBJ1-6. The CDR3 loop is CASALALQAPPLHF.